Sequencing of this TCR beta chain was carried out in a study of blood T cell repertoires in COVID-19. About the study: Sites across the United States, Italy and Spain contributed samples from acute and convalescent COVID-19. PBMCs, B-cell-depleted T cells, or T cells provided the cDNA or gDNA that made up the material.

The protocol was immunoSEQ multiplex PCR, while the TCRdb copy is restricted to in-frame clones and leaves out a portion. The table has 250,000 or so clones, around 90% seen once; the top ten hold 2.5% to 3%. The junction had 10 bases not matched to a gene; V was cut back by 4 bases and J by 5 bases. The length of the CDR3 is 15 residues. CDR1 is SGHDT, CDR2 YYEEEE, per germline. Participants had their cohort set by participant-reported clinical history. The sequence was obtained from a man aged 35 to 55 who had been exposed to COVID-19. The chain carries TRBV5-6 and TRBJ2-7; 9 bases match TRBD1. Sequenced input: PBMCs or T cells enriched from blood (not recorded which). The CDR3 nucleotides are TGTGCCAGCAGCGTGACCGGGACAGGGAGCGACGAGCAGTACTTC. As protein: CASSVTGTGSDEQYF.